These 17 T cell receptor beta chains originate from one sample sequenced in a study of blood T cell repertoires in COVID-19. Here immunoSEQ multiplex PCR was the method, and the copy in TCRdb shows in-frame clones only, minus some. The table has about 150,000 clones, over 80% seen once. Sequencing was carried out using peripheral blood. These receptors all stem from a man in his forties or fifties who had recovered from COVID-19.

The chain recombines TRBV5-4 with TRBJ1-6; tentatively, D is TRBD1 (6 bases). Germline V gene sequence: CDR1 SGHNT, CDR2 YYREEE (reference sequence). The V end lost 0 bases, the J end lost 7 bases, and 11 bases lay between the germline ends. This CDR3 region has 15 residues. The CDR3 nucleotides read TGTGCCAGCAGCTTGGTAGCGGGGGCGAATTCACCCCTCCACTTT. Protein product: CASSLVAGANSPLHF.

V usage is TRBV7-6 and J usage is TRBJ2-5, with D possibly matching TRBD1 (6 bases). Trimming pared 1 base from V and 1 base from J, leaving 10 bases between. Germline V gene lookup returns CDR1 SGHVS and CDR2 FNYEAQ. The CDR3 has 15 amino acids. CDR3 bases: TGTGCCAGCAGCTTAGTCCACAGGGTCCAAGAGACCCAGTACTTC. It yields the protein CASSLVHRVQETQYF.

The V and J genes are TRBV7-2 and TRBJ2-1, with D perhaps matching TRBD2 (6 bases). The CDR3 totals 15 residues. V was shortened by 1 base and J by 6 bases, with 13 bases between the two germline ends. Looked up from germline, CDR1 is SGHTA and CDR2 is FQGNSA. The CDR3 region is CASSLGAGGINEQFF. The CDR3 nucleotides are TGTGCCAGCAGCTTAGGGGCCGGAGGGATCAATGAGCAGTTCTTC.

The V gene is TRBV4-3, the J gene TRBJ1-2; D might be TRBD1 (5 bases). Trimming cost V 1 base and J 9 bases, with 21 bases left between them. The CDR3 spans 16 residues. Germline V lookup: CDR1 LGHNA, CDR2 YSLEER. This CDR3 reads CASSQASSQALESYTF. The CDR3 nucleotides read TGCGCCAGCAGCCAAGCCTCCTCACAGGCCCTCGAAAGCTACACCTTC.

V usage is TRBV4-2 and J usage is TRBJ2-5; 14 nucleotides align to TRBD2. J gave up 4 bases and V 3 bases, and 7 bases lay outside the gene matches. There are 17 residues in the CDR3. The germline gives CDR1 LGHNA, CDR2 YNFKEQ. CDR3 sequence reads: CASSQARLAGGLETQYF. CDR3 in DNA: TGTGCCAGCAGCCAGGCCAGACTAGCGGGGGGGCTAGAGACCCAGTACTTC.

The chain couples TRBV5-5 to TRBJ2-3; the D gene is possibly TRBD2 (6 bases). Trimming took 0 bases from V and 0 from J, leaving 11 bases between them. Germline assignment: CDR1 SGHKS and CDR2 YYEKEE (reference sequence). This CDR3 has 16 amino acids. CDR3 sequence reads: CASSLDPGVSTDTQYF. The CDR3 nucleotides read TGTGCCAGCAGCTTGGACCCGGGGGTTAGCACAGATACGCAGTATTTT. The full variable domain, its missing parts supplied by reference TRBV5-5 and TRBJ2-3, is DAGVTQSPTHLIKTRGQQVTLRCSPISGHKSVSWYQQVLGQGPQFIFQYYEKEERGRGNFPDRFSARQFPNYSSELNVNALLLGDSALYLCASSLDPGVSTDTQYFGPGTRLTVL.

This clone was recorded only once. The chain links TRBV6-1 to TRBJ1-2; 10 bases line up with TRBD1. Germline values: CDR1 MNHNS, CDR2 SASEGT. This CDR3 contains 15 residues. After removal of 3 bases from V and 4 bases from J, the junction contained 5 bases not matched to a gene. CDR3 loop: CASSDRDRGIYGYTF. CDR3 DNA sequence: TGTGCCAGCAGTGACCGGGACAGGGGTATCTATGGCTACACCTTC.

J is TRBJ2-6 and V is TRBV18, with D unclear. The V and J ends lost 5 bases and 0 bases respectively, with 14 bases between them. This CDR3 region has 17 residues. The germline gives CDR1 KGHSH, CDR2 LQKENI. CDR3 sequence reads: CASSTVSPNSGANVLTF. CDR3 bases: TGTGCCAGCTCAACGGTTAGTCCGAACTCTGGGGCCAACGTCCTGACTTTC.

This clone was seen only once. The rearrangement joins TRBV7-9 to TRBJ2-3; 9 nucleotides agree with TRBD1. Germline CDR1 SEHNR, CDR2 FQNEAQ (reference sequence). Losses at the gene ends were 2 bases for V and 6 bases for J; bases not matched to a gene: 6. The CDR3 runs to 15 residues. Here the CDR3 reads CASSLTGGSFDTQYF. The CDR3 DNA reads TGTGCCAGCAGCTTAACAGGGGGCTCGTTCGATACGCAGTATTTT. The entire variable domain, with the rest obtained from reference TRBV7-9 and TRBJ2-3, is as follows: DTGVSQNPRHKITKRGQNVTFRCDPISEHNRLYWYRQTLGQGPEFLTYFQNEAQLEKSRLLSDRFSAERPKGSFSTLEIQRTEQGDSAMYLCASSLTGGSFDTQYFGPGTRLTVL.

This clone was detected only a few times. This chain uses TRBV12-3 or TRBV12-4 with TRBJ2-3, with 8 bases that match TRBD2. The V gene end was trimmed by 6 bases and the J gene end by 15 bases; junction bases not matched to a gene: 14. There are 13 residues in the CDR3. The CDR3 region is CASRVAPAGGSYF. The DNA of the CDR3 is TGTGCCAGCAGGGTCGCGCCGGCGGGGGGTTCTTATTTT.

The chain employs TRBV7-2 and TRBJ2-5; D is undetermined. The CDR3 length is 13 residues. The V end was cut by 1 base, the J end by 3 bases, with 6 bases between. Looked up from germline, CDR1 is SGHTA and CDR2 is FQGNSA. The CDR3: CASSLVAEETQYF. The CDR3 DNA reads as TGTGCCAGCAGCTTAGTTGCGGAAGAGACCCAGTACTTC.

This clone was found once. The J gene is TRBJ1-5, the V gene TRBV10-2; 7 bases fit TRBD1. The CDR3 totals 17 residues. The V and J ends lost 6 bases and 0 bases, in that order; junction bases with no gene match: 11. Per germline, CDR1 WSHSY and CDR2 SAAADI. The CDR3 loop reads CASSPVPGTASNQPQHF. DNA for the CDR3: TGCGCCAGCAGCCCAGTCCCCGGGACAGCTAGCAATCAGCCCCAGCATTTT.

The gene calls are TRBV19 and TRBJ1-5; D is perhaps TRBD1 (5 bases). The CDR3 sequence is 17 residues long. Germline V gene lookup returns CDR1 LNHDA and CDR2 SQIVND (reference sequence). Trimming cost V 7 bases and J 2 bases, with 21 bases left between them. DNA of the CDR3: TGTGCCAGTACCCAAACTGGGGGGGGAGTCGGCAATCAGCCCCAGCATTTT. As protein: CASTQTGGGVGNQPQHF.

CDR3 loop: CASSRRGQPQHF. CDR3 coding DNA: TGTGCCAGCAGCAGAAGAGGGCAGCCCCAGCATTTT. The chain uses TRBV7-8 and TRBJ1-5; D is unresolved. The ends were cut back, 5 bases at V and 7 bases at J, with 9 bases in the middle. The CDR3 runs to 12 residues. CDR1 is SGHVS and CDR2 is FQNEAQ in the germline V gene. The full variable domain, with the rest looked up from reference TRBV7-8 and TRBJ1-5, is GAGVSQSPRYKVAKRGQDVALRCDPISGHVSLFWYQQALGQGPEFLTYFQNEAQLDKSGLPSDRFFAERPEGSVSTLKIQRTQQEDSAVYLCASSRRGQPQHFGDGTRLSIL.

The chain recombines TRBV5-1 with TRBJ1-1; 7 bases align to TRBD1. The CDR3 sequence is 14 residues long. V was clipped by 4 bases and J by 0 bases; unmatched bases: 3. Germline loops: CDR1 SGHRS, CDR2 YFSETQ. The CDR3: CASSKDRMNTEAFF. The DNA for the CDR3 is TGCGCCAGCAGCAAGGACAGGATGAACACTGAAGCTTTCTTT.

CDR3 sequence (DNA): TGTGCCTGGAGTGTATCTCTCGGGACTGAAGCTTTCTTT. Its translation: CAWSVSLGTEAFF. V usage is TRBV30 and J usage is TRBJ1-1; D gene ambiguous. V was shortened by 0 bases and J by 5 bases, with 10 bases between the two germline ends. CDR3 size: 13 residues. Germline values: CDR1 GTSNPN, CDR2 SVGIG (reference sequence).

The DNA for the CDR3 is TGTGCCAGCAGCCCCGGGGTGGGGTTGGCGGAAAAACTGTTTTTT. Its translation is CASSPGVGLAEKLFF. The rearrangement joins TRBV6-5 to TRBJ1-4, with D uncertain. The CDR3 covers 15 residues. The germline V gene has CDR1 MNHEY and CDR2 SVGAGI. V lost 6 bases and J 8 bases, leaving 19 bases between the germline ends.